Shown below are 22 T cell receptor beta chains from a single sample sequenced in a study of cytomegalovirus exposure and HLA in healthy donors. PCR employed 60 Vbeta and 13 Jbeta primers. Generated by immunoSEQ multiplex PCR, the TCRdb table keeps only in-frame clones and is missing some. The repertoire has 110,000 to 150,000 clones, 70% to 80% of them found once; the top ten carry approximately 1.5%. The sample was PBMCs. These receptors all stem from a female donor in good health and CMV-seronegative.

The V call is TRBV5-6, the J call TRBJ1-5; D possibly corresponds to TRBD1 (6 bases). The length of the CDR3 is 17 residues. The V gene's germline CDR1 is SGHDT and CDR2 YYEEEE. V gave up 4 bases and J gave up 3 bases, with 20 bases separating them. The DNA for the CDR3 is TGTGCCAGCAGCGTTGCGGGGGGCGTTAATATCAATCAGCCCCAGCATTTT. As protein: CASSVAGGVNINQPQHF. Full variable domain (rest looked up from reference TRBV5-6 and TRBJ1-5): DAGVTQSPTHLIKTRGQQVTLRCSPKSGHDTVSWYQQALGQGPQFIFQYYEEEERQRGNFPDRFSGHQFPNYSSELNVNALLLGDSALYLCASSVAGGVNINQPQHFGDGTRLSIL.

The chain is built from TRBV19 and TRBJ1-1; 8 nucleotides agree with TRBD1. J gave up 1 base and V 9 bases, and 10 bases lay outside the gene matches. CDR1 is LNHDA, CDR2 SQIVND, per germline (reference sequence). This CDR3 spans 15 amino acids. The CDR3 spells CASWGDRRPNTEAFF. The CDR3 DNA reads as TGTGCCAGCTGGGGGGACAGGAGACCGAACACTGAAGCTTTCTTT. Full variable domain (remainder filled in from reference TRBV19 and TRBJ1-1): DGGITQSPKYLFRKEGQNVTLSCEQNLNHDAMYWYRQDPGQGLRLIYYSQIVNDFQKGDIAEGYSVSREKKESFPLTVTSAQKNPTAFYLCASWGDRRPNTEAFFGQGTRLTVV.

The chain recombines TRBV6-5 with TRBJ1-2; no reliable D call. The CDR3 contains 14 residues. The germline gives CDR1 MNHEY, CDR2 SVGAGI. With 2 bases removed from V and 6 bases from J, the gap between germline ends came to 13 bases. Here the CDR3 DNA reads TGTGCCAGCAGTTACCCAATGTCAGAACATGGCTACACCTTC. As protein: CASSYPMSEHGYTF.

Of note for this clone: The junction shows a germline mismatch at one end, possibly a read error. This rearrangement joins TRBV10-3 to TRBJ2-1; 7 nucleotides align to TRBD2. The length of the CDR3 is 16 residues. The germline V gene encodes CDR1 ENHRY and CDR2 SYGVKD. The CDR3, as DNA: TGTGCCATCAGTGTCAGACTAGCTGGGGAAAGGAATGAGCAGCTCTTC. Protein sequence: CAISVRLAGERNEQLF.

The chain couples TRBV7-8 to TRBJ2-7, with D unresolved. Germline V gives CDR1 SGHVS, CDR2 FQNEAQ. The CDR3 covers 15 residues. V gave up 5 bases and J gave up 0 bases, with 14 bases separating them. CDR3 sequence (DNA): TGTGCCAGCAGCCAAGATGTGATGAGCTCCTACGAGCAGTACTTC. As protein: CASSQDVMSSYEQYF.

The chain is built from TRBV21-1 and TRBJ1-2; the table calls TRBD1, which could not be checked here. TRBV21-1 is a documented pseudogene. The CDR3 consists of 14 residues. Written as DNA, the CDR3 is TGTGCCAGCAGCCGCTGGACAGGGGAGTCTGGCTACACCTTC. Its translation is CASSRWTGESGYTF.

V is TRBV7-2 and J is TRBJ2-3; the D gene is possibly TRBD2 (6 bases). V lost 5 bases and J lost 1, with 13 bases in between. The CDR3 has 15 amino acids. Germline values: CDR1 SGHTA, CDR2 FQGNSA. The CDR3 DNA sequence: TGTGCCAGCAGCCCCGGGACTCAGGGCACAGATACGCAGTATTTT. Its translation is CASSPGTQGTDTQYF.

The CDR3 DNA reads TGTGCCAGCAGCTTAGGGTGGCAGGGGGGTGGCGAGCAGTACTTC. Translated, it gives CASSLGWQGGGEQYF. This sequence joins TRBV7-9 and TRBJ2-7, with D possibly matching TRBD1 (7 bases). The CDR3 length is 15 residues. Germline CDR1 SEHNR, CDR2 FQNEAQ (reference sequence). Between the trimmed V and J ends, which lost 1 base and 6 bases, there was a span of 16 bases.

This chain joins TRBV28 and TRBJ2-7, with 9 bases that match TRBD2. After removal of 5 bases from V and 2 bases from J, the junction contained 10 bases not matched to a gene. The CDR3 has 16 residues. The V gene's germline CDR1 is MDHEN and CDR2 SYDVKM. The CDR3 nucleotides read TGTGCCAGCAGTGGGCTTAGCGGGAGAAGACCCTACGAGCAGTACTTC. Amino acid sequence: CASSGLSGRRPYEQYF.

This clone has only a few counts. CDR3 DNA: TGTGCCAGCACCCGGACAGGGAGTAGAACTGAAGCTTTCTTT. Translating it yields CASTRTGSRTEAFF. The chain couples TRBV6-5 to TRBJ1-1, with TRBD1 matching over 8 bases. The CDR3 totals 14 residues. Unmatched junction bases numbered 9, after V lost 7 bases and J lost 5 bases. CDR1 MNHEY and CDR2 SVGAGI come from the germline V gene.

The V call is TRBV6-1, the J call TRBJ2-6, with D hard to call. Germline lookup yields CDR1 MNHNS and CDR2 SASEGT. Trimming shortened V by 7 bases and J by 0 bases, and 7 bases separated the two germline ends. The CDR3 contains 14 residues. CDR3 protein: CASIPTSGANVLTF. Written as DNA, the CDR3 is TGTGCCAGCATTCCTACCTCTGGGGCCAACGTCCTGACTTTC.

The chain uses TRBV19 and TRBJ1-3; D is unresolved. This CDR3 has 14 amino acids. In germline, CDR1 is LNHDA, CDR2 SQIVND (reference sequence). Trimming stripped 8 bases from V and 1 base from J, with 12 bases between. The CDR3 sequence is CASAGRESGNTIYF. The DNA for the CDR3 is TGTGCCAGTGCTGGACGGGAATCTGGAAACACCATATATTTT.

In DNA, the CDR3 is TGCGCCAGCAGCTACACAGGAGTCTCCTACGAGCAGTACTTC. Protein product: CASSYTGVSYEQYF. V gene TRBV5-1 combines with J gene TRBJ2-7; D is possibly TRBD1 (5 bases). The germline V and J ends were trimmed by 3 bases and 0 bases, with 10 bases remaining between them. Germline CDR1 SGHRS, CDR2 YFSETQ. The CDR3 is 14 amino acids. The full variable domain, completed using reference TRBV5-1 and TRBJ2-7, is KAGVTQTPRYLIKTRGQQVTLSCSPISGHRSVSWYQQTPGQGLQFLFEYFSETQRNKGNFPGRFSGRQFSNSRSEMNVSTLELGDSALYLCASSYTGVSYEQYFGPGTRLTVT.

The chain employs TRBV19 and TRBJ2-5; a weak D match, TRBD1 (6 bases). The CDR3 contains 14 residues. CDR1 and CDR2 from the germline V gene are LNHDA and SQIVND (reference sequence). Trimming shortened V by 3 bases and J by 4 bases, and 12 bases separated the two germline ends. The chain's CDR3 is CASSIVGALETQYF. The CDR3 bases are TGTGCCAGTAGTATTGTGGGGGCTTTAGAGACCCAGTACTTC.

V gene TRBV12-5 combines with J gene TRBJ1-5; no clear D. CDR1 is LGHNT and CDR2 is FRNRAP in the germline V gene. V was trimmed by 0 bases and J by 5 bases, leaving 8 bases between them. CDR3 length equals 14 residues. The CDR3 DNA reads TGTGCTAGTGGTTTGGTATCCGGTCATCAGCCCCAGCATTTT. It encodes CASGLVSGHQPQHF. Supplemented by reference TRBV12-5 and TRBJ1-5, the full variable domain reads DARVTQTPRHKVTEMGQEVTMRCQPILGHNTVFWYRQTMMQGLELLAYFRNRAPLDDSGMPKDRFSAEMPDATLATLKIQPSEPRDSAVYFCASGLVSGHQPQHFGDGTRLSIL.

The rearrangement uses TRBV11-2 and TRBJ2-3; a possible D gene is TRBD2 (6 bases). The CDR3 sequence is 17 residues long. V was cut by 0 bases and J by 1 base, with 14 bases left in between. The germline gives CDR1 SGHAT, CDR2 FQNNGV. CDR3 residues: CASSLDRQASGTDTQYF. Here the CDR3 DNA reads TGTGCCAGCAGCTTAGATAGGCAAGCTAGCGGCACAGATACGCAGTATTTT.

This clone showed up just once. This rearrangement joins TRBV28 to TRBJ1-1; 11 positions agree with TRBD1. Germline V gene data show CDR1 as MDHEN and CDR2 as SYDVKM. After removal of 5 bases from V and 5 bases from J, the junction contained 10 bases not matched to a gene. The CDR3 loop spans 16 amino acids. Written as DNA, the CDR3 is TGTGCCAGCAGTGGCGCCGGGACAGGGGGGGTAACTGAAGCTTTCTTT. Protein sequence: CASSGAGTGGVTEAFF.

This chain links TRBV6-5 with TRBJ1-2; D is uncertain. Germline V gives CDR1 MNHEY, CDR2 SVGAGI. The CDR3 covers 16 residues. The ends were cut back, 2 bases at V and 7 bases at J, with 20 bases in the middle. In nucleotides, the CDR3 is TGTGCCAGCAGTTACACCCCGGCGGGAGGAGTGGTTGGCTACACCTTC. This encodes CASSYTPAGGVVGYTF.

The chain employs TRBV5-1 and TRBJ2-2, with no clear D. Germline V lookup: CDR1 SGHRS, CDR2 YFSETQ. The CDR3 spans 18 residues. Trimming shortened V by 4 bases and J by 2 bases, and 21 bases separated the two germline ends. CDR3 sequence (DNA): TGCGCCAGCAGCGTAAGTGTTTCCGAGGTCCTCAACACCGGGGAGCTGTTTTTT. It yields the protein CASSVSVSEVLNTGELFF.

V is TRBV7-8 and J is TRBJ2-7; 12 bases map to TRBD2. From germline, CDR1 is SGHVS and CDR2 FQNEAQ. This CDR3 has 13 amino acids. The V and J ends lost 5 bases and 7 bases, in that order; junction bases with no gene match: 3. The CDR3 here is CASSLGLAGEQYF. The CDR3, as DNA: TGTGCCAGCAGCCTGGGACTAGCGGGTGAGCAGTACTTC.

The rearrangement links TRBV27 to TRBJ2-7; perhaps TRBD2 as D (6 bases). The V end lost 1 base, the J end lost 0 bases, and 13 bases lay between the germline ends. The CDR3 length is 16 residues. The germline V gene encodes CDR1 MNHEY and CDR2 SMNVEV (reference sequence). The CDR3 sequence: CASSLLGKTSSYEQYF. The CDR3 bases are TGTGCCAGCAGTTTATTGGGGAAGACTAGCTCCTACGAGCAGTACTTC.

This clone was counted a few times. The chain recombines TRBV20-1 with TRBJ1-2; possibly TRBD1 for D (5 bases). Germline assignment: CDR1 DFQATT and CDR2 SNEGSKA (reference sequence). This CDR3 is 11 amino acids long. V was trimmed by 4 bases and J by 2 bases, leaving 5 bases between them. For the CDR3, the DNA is TGCAGTGCTACAGGGAACTATGGCTACACCTTC. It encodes CSATGNYGYTF.